This T cell receptor (beta chain) was sequenced for a study of early stage breast cancer tumors. Study findings and constraints: Most shared enriched TCRB sequences were commonly generated ones.

Only a few counts were recorded for this clone. Its target is not known. Sequencing used immunoSEQ multiplex PCR; TCRdb keeps in-frame clones, though not all of them. The data show about 30,000 clones, more than 65% seen once. Trimming took off 1 base at V and 5 bases at J, with 13 bases between the two ends. Germline loops: CDR1 LGHNA, CDR2 YNFKEQ. The CDR3 spans 15 residues. The V call is TRBV4-2, the J call TRBJ2-3, with a possible D match to TRBD2 (5 bases). The sequencing input was breast tumor tissue. This clonotype was obtained from a person under 45 with breast cancer. In DNA form, the CDR3 reads TGTGCCAGCAGCCAAGTTACACACGCGGGAGATACGCAGTATTTT. Amino acids: CASSQVTHAGDTQYF.